The clone carrying this T cell receptor (beta chain) was recorded at least ten times. A read error may produce the germline difference seen at one junction end. The source of the sample is a study of human T cells and chemical hapten exposure. At the level of the study: The study sensitized with 2% DPC on an approximately 2 cm by approximately 2 cm patch of upper inner arm skin.

A single record per CDR3 protein comes from TCRdb applying MiXCR to the RACE reads. The sample includes a few hundred thousand distinct CDR3 sequences, roughly 7.4% of them seen just once. Time point specified: pre-sensitization, week 0. The treatment here: therapeutic diphenylcyclopropenone sensitization with weekly scalp DPC. The CDR3 contains 14 residues. Germline V CDR1 and CDR2: LGHNA, YSLEER. The chain has TRBV4-3 and TRBJ2-7, with D perhaps assigned TRBD1 or TRBD2 (5 bases each). This TCR was sampled from a young man with alopecia areata. Some clones in this sample may be carry-over from other donors' samples. The sequencing used whole blood, collected in connection with sensitization to the hapten diphenylcyclopropenone (DPC). CDR3 in DNA: TGCGCCAGCAGCCAAGAACGGCGTAGGGACGGACTGCTTTTC. The encoded protein is CASSQERRRDGLLF.